Reported below is one TCR beta chain. Its matching antigen is unknown. It was with 60 Vbeta and 13 Jbeta primers that the PCR ran. The protocol was immunoSEQ multiplex PCR, while the TCRdb copy is restricted to in-frame clones and leaves out a portion. The sample carries about 180,000 clones, roughly 76% recorded once. The sample originates from a study of cytomegalovirus exposure and HLA in healthy donors. Whole-study findings and limits: Analysis performed later showed TCR beta chains linked to HLA being more clonally expanded than equally common others.

The J segment lost 6 bases and the V segment lost 2 bases, leaving 6 bases of the junction unmatched. From germline, CDR1 is KGHSH and CDR2 LQKENI. The CDR3 length is 15 residues. The clonotype originates from a young woman in good health and CMV-seropositive. The chain is built from TRBV18 and TRBJ2-2; 7 bases fit TRBD1. The sample consisted of PBMCs. The CDR3 is CASSPAQTGAGELFF. CDR3 nucleotides: TGTGCCAGCTCACCAGCACAAACAGGGGCCGGGGAGCTGTTTTTT.